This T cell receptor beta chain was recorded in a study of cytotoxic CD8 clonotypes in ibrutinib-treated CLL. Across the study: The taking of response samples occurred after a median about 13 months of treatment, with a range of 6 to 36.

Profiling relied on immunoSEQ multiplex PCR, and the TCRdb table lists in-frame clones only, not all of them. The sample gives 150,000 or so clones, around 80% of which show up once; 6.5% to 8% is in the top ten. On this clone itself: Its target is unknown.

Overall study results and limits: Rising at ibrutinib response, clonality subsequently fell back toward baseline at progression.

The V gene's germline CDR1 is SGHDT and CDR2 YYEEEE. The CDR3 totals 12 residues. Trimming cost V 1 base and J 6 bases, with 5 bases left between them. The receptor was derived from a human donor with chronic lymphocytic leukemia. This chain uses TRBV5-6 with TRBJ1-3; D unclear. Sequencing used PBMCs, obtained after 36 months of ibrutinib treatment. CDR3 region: CASSLSVNTIYF. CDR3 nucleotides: TGTGCCAGCAGCTTGAGTGTAAACACCATATATTTT.